A single sample gave rise to the 32 T cell receptor beta chains below, sequenced in a study of blood T cell repertoires in COVID-19. The repertoire was sequenced with immunoSEQ multiplex PCR; TCRdb's copy has only in-frame clones and lacks some. This table has over 70,000 clones, more than 65% appearing once. Sequenced: peripheral blood. Receptors were obtained from a woman of 80 years or more with active or convalescent COVID-19.

CDR3 nucleotides: TGTGCCAGTAGTCAAAGAACCAGACAGGTGACCCAGTACTTC. Residues: CASSQRTRQVTQYF. V and J are TRBV19 and TRBJ2-5; maybe TRBD1 (6 bases). Germline CDR1 and CDR2: LNHDA and SQIVND (reference sequence). CDR3 length equals 14 residues. Trimming removed 5 bases from V and 7 bases from J, with 17 bases in between.

The genes are TRBV9 and TRBJ1-3, with TRBD1 matching 10 bases. Trimming took 2 bases from V and 2 from J; bases not matched to a gene: 4. The germline gives CDR1 SGDLS, CDR2 YYNGEE. The CDR3 loop spans 16 amino acids. CDR3 region: CASSVFDRGPGNTIYF. The DNA of the CDR3 is TGTGCCAGCAGCGTTTTTGACAGGGGGCCTGGAAACACCATATATTTT. Drawing the rest from reference TRBV9 and TRBJ1-3, the complete variable domain is DSGVTQTPKHLITATGQRVTLRCSPRSGDLSVYWYQQSLDQGLQFLIQYYNGEERAKGNILERFSAQQFPDLHSELNLSSLELGDSALYFCASSVFDRGPGNTIYFGEGSWLTVV.

V gene TRBV7-8 combines with J gene TRBJ1-1; TRBD1 aligns across 8 bases. The CDR3 totals 17 residues. Germline V gene sequence: CDR1 SGHVS, CDR2 FQNEAQ. J was trimmed by 2 bases and V by 3 bases; bases with no gene match: 11. The CDR3 nucleotides are TGTGCCAGCAGCTTTATCCACCCAGGGGGCCAAAACACTGAAGCTTTCTTT. Its translation: CASSFIHPGGQNTEAFF.

The chain is built from TRBV11-3 and TRBJ2-3; 9 bases align to TRBD1. The CDR3 totals 15 residues. Germline-derived CDR1 and CDR2 are SGHNT and YENEEA. The V segment lost 6 bases and the J segment 2 bases; nucleotides outside the gene matches: 6. CDR3 bases: TGTGCCAGCAGTTTGGGGACAGGGTTCACAGATACGCAGTATTTT. Translated, it gives CASSLGTGFTDTQYF.

The genes are TRBV2 and TRBJ1-4; TRBD1 aligns across 7 bases. The CDR3 is made up of 16 amino acids. Germline V lookup: CDR1 SNHLY, CDR2 FYNNEI. The junction had 14 bases not matched to a gene; V was cut back by 6 bases and J by 7 bases. For the CDR3, the DNA is TGTGCCAGCAGCGAACCTTCCAACAGGGGTAGTGAAAAACTGTTTTTT. Protein: CASSEPSNRGSEKLFF.

The chain recombines TRBV6-6 with TRBJ1-1; D not resolved. The CDR3 has 12 amino acids. Germline values: CDR1 MNHNY, CDR2 SVGAGI (reference sequence). V lost 2 bases to trimming and J lost 7 bases, with 8 bases between them. CDR3 sequence reads: CASSYRYYEAFF. CDR3 DNA sequence: TGTGCCAGCAGTTACAGGTACTATGAAGCTTTCTTT.

This chain connects TRBV7-6 to TRBJ2-5, with D perhaps matching TRBD2 (5 bases). Germline V gives CDR1 SGHVS, CDR2 FNYEAQ. Trimming removed 5 bases from V and 1 base from J, with 11 bases in between. The CDR3 has 14 amino acids. This CDR3 is CASSLEVSQETQYF. Here the CDR3 DNA reads TGTGCCAGCAGCCTGGAGGTATCCCAAGAGACCCAGTACTTC.

The V call is TRBV6-5, the J call TRBJ1-3, with D tentatively TRBD1 (5 bases). Trimming pared 7 bases from V and 4 bases from J, leaving 14 bases between. CDR1 is MNHEY, CDR2 SVGAGI, per germline. The CDR3 length is 14 residues. This CDR3 reads CASNSEGAGNTIYF. The DNA of the CDR3 is TGTGCCAGCAACTCAGAAGGGGCCGGAAACACCATATATTTT.

With regard to this clone: One end of the junction fails to match germline, which may point to a read error. The chain recombines TRBV11-1 with TRBJ2-5; TRBD1 is a possible D gene (6 bases). From germline, CDR1 is SGHAT and CDR2 FQDESV (reference sequence). The length of the CDR3 is 15 residues. This CDR3 is CASRLGTITRETQYF. The CDR3 bases are TGTGCCAGCAGGTTAGGGACAATTACAAGGGAGACCCAGTACTTC.

The genes are TRBV7-2 and TRBJ1-6; no reliable D call. This CDR3 is 14 amino acids long. Germline-derived CDR1 and CDR2 are SGHTA and FQGNSA. V was shortened by 2 bases and J by 7 bases, with 9 bases between the two germline ends. The CDR3, as DNA: TGTGCCAGCAGCTTATCGGTCAGGAATTCACCCCTCCACTTT. Protein product: CASSLSVRNSPLHF.

V and J are TRBV4-2 and TRBJ2-7; 10 bases line up with TRBD2. The CDR3 runs to 16 residues. CDR1 is LGHNA, CDR2 YNFKEQ, per germline. The V gene end was trimmed by 0 bases and the J gene end by 3 bases; junction bases not matched to a gene: 5. CDR3 nucleotide sequence: TGTGCCAGCAGCCAAGAAGGTAGCGGGGGGCACTACGAGCAGTACTTC. It is translated as CASSQEGSGGHYEQYF.

V usage is TRBV7-9 and J usage is TRBJ2-7, with 9 bases identical to TRBD1. Germline CDR1 SEHNR, CDR2 FQNEAQ (reference sequence). The V and J ends lost 5 bases and 0 bases, in that order; junction bases with no gene match: 8. CDR3 length: 16 residues. CDR3 bases: TGTGCCAGCAGCCCCTTGACAGGGGGTGCCTCCTACGAGCAGTACTTC. This gives the protein CASSPLTGGASYEQYF.

The chain employs TRBV7-8 and TRBJ1-6, with D tentatively TRBD1 (5 bases). The CDR3 is 15 amino acids. Germline lookup yields CDR1 SGHVS and CDR2 FQNEAQ. Trimming took off 3 bases at V and 8 bases at J, with 14 bases between the two ends. The CDR3 region has the DNA TGTGCCAGCAGCTTGGGGGACGGGGAGGATTCACCCCTCCACTTT. Translating gives CASSLGDGEDSPLHF.

V and J are TRBV11-2 and TRBJ2-7, with unresolved D. Germline loops: CDR1 SGHAT, CDR2 FQNNGV. The CDR3 runs to 14 residues. Trimming cost V 1 base and J 4 bases, with 11 bases left between them. In nucleotides, the CDR3 is TGTGCCAGCAGCTTAGGGCCGCTCTGGTACGAGCAGTACTTC. Amino acids: CASSLGPLWYEQYF.

The chain employs TRBV2 and TRBJ2-7, with D perhaps matching TRBD1 (6 bases). The V end lost 7 bases, the J end lost 9 bases, and 13 bases lay between the germline ends. Germline values: CDR1 SNHLY, CDR2 FYNNEI. The CDR3 contains 11 residues. CDR3 DNA: TGTGCCAGCATTCTGGGGGCGGTGCAGTACTTC. Encoded protein: CASILGAVQYF.

The V call is TRBV7-6, the J call TRBJ2-7, with 10 bases that match TRBD1. Losses at the gene ends were 6 bases for V and 2 bases for J; bases not matched to a gene: 13. CDR1 and CDR2 from the germline V gene are SGHVS and FNYEAQ. The CDR3 loop spans 17 amino acids. The CDR3 DNA reads as TGTGCCAGCAGTCATGGGGTGGGACAGGGGAGCACCTACGAGCAGTACTTC. Its protein product is CASSHGVGQGSTYEQYF.

The chain carries TRBV6-2 or TRBV6-3 and TRBJ1-6; 9 nucleotides align to TRBD1. V gave up 2 bases and J gave up 8 bases; unmatched junction bases: 7. Looked up from germline, CDR1 is MNHEY and CDR2 is SVGEGT. The CDR3 runs 16 residues. CDR3 DNA sequence: TGTGCCAGCAGTTACGACAGGGGGAGACCACATTCACCCCTCCACTTT. The encoded protein is CASSYDRGRPHSPLHF.

The chain joins TRBV5-1 to TRBJ1-2; D remains ambiguous. V lost 2 bases and J 3 bases, leaving 14 bases between the germline ends. This CDR3 is built from 15 residues. The germline V gene has CDR1 SGHRS and CDR2 YFSETQ. CDR3 region: CASSFSGYLDYGYTF. The CDR3, as DNA: TGCGCCAGCAGCTTCAGCGGATACCTTGACTATGGCTACACCTTC.

The chain joins TRBV6-6 to TRBJ1-6; the D is unclear. This CDR3 has 14 residues. Trimming stripped 1 base from V and 6 bases from J, with 7 bases between. From germline, CDR1 is MNHNY and CDR2 SVGAGI (reference sequence). Here the CDR3 reads CASSYFRSNSPLHF. DNA of the CDR3: TGTGCCAGCAGTTACTTTAGGAGTAATTCACCCCTCCACTTT.

The rearrangement uses TRBV18 and TRBJ1-2; possible D gene TRBD1, 6 bases. This CDR3 comprises 14 residues. Trimming shortened V by 4 bases and J by 6 bases, and 15 bases separated the two germline ends. Germline CDR1 reads KGHSH; CDR2 reads LQKENI. CDR3 protein: CASSQKGGFHGYTF. CDR3 bases: TGTGCCAGCTCACAAAAAGGGGGATTCCATGGCTACACCTTC.

The chain links TRBV30 to TRBJ1-2, with D possibly being TRBD1 (6 bases). Germline CDR1 and CDR2: GTSNPN and SVGIG (reference sequence). Trimming took off 3 bases at V and 7 bases at J, with 21 bases between the two ends. The CDR3 spans 15 residues. CDR3: CAWRPSRGTGFGYTF. The DNA of the CDR3 is TGTGCCTGGAGGCCCTCCAGGGGAACAGGGTTTGGCTACACCTTC.

This clone is a singleton in its sample. The chain has TRBV21-1 and TRBJ1-3; TRBD1 is the table's D call, not checked against the DNA. TRBV21-1 is a pseudogene segment. This CDR3 comprises 20 residues. The CDR3 DNA sequence: TGTGCCAGCAGCTCCCTAGGAGACAGGGGATACTTCCCCTCTGGAAACACCATATATTTT. Translation gives CASSSLGDRGYFPSGNTIYF.

The sample holds a few counts of this clone. As DNA, the CDR3 is TGTGCCAGCAGCCAAGGGAGTCCCCCCATTGCGACCCAGCATTTT. Protein: CASSQGSPPIATQHF. V gene TRBV3-1 (or the pseudogene TRBV3-2) combines with J gene TRBJ1-5; D ambiguous. CDR3 length: 15 residues. In germline, CDR1 is LGHDT, CDR2 YNNKEL (reference sequence). The germline V and J ends were trimmed by 1 base and 11 bases, with 18 bases remaining between them.

The J gene is TRBJ2-5, the V gene TRBV28; D gene unclear. In germline, CDR1 is MDHEN, CDR2 SYDVKM. The CDR3 is made up of 14 amino acids. Trimming took off 1 base at V and 2 bases at J, with 8 bases between the two ends. CDR3 in DNA: TGTGCCAGCAGTTTATTACAGAGTCAAGAGACCCAGTACTTC. It encodes CASSLLQSQETQYF.

The chain employs TRBV11-3 and TRBJ2-1, with 11 bases that match TRBD2. The CDR3 contains 15 residues. The germline V gene has CDR1 SGHNT and CDR2 YENEEA. The ends lost 3 bases at V and 7 bases at J; junction bases unmatched: 5. DNA of the CDR3: TGTGCCAGCAGCTTGGGGCTAGCGGGGGGTAATGAGCAGTTCTTC. This sequence encodes CASSLGLAGGNEQFF.

The chain combines TRBV7-6 with TRBJ2-2; D unresolved. CDR3 length equals 17 residues. Germline V gene lookup returns CDR1 SGHVS and CDR2 FNYEAQ. Trimming left V 5 bases short and J 1 base short, with 17 bases between. As DNA, the CDR3 is TGTGCCAGCAGCCCGACCGCGGCCTACTTGAACACCGGGGAGCTGTTTTTT. This sequence encodes CASSPTAAYLNTGELFF. Full variable domain (outside the CDR3, taken from reference TRBV7-6 and TRBJ2-2): GAGVSQSPRYKVTKRGQDVALRCDPISGHVSLYWYRQALGQGPEFLTYFNYEAQQDKSGLPNDRFSAERPEGSISTLTIQRTEQRDSAMYRCASSPTAAYLNTGELFFGEGSRLTVL.

The chain is built from TRBV4-1 and TRBJ1-2; 7 nucleotides agree with TRBD1. Germline assignment: CDR1 MGHRA and CDR2 YSYEKL. V trimming: 4 bases; J trimming: 8 bases; junction bases outside the gene matches: 7. This CDR3 is built from 13 residues. The CDR3 reads CASSPGGGEGYTF. The CDR3 nucleotides read TGCGCCAGCAGCCCCGGAGGGGGCGAGGGCTACACCTTC.

The chain carries TRBV6-5 and TRBJ2-7, with a tentative D call TRBD2 (5 bases). CDR3 length: 14 amino acids. Germline lookup yields CDR1 MNHEY and CDR2 SVGAGI. The V and J ends lost 7 bases and 0 bases respectively, with 13 bases between them. CDR3 coding DNA: TGTGCCAGCACTCGAGGCGGGTACTCCTACGAGCAGTACTTC. Translated, it gives CASTRGGYSYEQYF.

This chain uses TRBV9 with TRBJ2-2; D not certain. Germline V lookup: CDR1 SGDLS, CDR2 YYNGEE. V lost 4 bases to trimming and J lost 2 bases, with 6 bases between them. This CDR3 is built from 13 residues. CDR3 region: CASSTVNTGELFF. The CDR3 DNA follows: TGTGCCAGCAGCACAGTCAACACCGGGGAGCTGTTTTTT.

The chain carries TRBV4-3 and TRBJ1-4; no reliable D call. V was clipped by 1 base and J by 8 bases, with 14 bases between them. Germline V gene lookup returns CDR1 LGHNA and CDR2 YSLEER. The CDR3 totals 15 residues. The CDR3 is CASSQGASSGEKLFF. The CDR3 DNA follows: TGCGCCAGCAGCCAAGGTGCGAGTTCGGGGGAAAAACTGTTTTTT.

The rearrangement links TRBV4-1 to TRBJ1-5; 7 bases are shared with TRBD1. Germline loops: CDR1 MGHRA, CDR2 YSYEKL. This CDR3 has 15 amino acids. V was clipped by 1 base and J by 6 bases; unmatched bases: 6. For the CDR3, the DNA is TGCGCCAGCAGCCAAGCCGTCTCAGGGGGTCAGCCCCAGCATTTT. This sequence encodes CASSQAVSGGQPQHF.

J is TRBJ2-7 and V is TRBV6-6; 8 nucleotides line up with TRBD2. V was clipped by 10 bases and J by 5 bases; unmatched bases: 7. Looked up from germline, CDR1 is MNHNY and CDR2 is SVGAGI (reference sequence). CDR3 length: 12 amino acids. The CDR3: CAISGAMDEQYF. DNA of the CDR3: TGTGCCATTAGCGGGGCCATGGACGAGCAGTACTTC.